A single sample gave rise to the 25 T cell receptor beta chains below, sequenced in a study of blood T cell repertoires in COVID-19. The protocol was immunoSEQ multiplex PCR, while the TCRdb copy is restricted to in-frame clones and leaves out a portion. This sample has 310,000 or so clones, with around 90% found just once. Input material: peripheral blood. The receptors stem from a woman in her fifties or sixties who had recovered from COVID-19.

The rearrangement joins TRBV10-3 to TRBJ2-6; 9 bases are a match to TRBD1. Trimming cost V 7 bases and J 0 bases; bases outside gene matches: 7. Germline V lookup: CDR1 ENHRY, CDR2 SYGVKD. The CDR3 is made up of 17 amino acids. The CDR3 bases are TGTGCCATCACTAAGGGACAGGGATCCTCTGGGGCCAACGTCCTGACTTTC. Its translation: CAITKGQGSSGANVLTF.

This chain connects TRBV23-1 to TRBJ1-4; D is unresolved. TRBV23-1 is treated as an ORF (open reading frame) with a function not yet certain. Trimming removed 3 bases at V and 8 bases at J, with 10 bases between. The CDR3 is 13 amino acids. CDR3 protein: CASSHRVREKLFF. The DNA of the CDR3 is TGCGCCAGCAGTCACCGAGTCAGGGAAAAACTGTTTTTT.

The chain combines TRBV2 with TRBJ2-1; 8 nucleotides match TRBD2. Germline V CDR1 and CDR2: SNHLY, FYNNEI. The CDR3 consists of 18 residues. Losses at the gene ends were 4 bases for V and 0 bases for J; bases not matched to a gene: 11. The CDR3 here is CASSVAGGRGSSYNEQFF. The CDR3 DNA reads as TGTGCCAGCAGTGTGGCGGGGGGCCGGGGAAGCTCCTACAATGAGCAGTTCTTC.

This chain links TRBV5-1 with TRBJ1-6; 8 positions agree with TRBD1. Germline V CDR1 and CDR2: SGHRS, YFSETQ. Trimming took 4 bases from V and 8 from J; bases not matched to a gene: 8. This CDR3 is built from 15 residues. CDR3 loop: CASSEMTGEHSPLHF. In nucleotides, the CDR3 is TGCGCCAGCAGCGAAATGACAGGGGAGCATTCACCCCTCCACTTT.

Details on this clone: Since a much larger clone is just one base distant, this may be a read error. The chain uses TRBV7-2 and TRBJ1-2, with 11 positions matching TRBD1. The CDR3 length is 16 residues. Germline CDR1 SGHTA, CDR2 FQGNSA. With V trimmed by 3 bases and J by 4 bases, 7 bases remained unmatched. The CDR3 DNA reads TGTGCCAGCAGCTTTTCCGGGACAGGGGGGGGCTATGGCTACACCTTC. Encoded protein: CASSFSGTGGGYGYTF.

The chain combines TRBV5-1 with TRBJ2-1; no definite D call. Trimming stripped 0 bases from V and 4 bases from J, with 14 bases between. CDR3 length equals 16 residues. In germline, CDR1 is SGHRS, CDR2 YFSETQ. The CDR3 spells CASSLVSSEPYNEQFF. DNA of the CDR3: TGCGCCAGCAGCTTGGTGTCCAGTGAACCTTACAATGAGCAGTTCTTC.

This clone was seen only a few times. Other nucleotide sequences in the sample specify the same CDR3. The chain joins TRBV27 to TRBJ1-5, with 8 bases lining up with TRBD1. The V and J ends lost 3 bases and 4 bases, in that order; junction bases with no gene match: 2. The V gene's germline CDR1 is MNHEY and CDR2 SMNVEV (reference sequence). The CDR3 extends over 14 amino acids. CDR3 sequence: CASSFQGANQPQHF. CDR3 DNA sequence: TGTGCCAGCAGTTTTCAGGGGGCTAATCAGCCCCAGCATTTT.

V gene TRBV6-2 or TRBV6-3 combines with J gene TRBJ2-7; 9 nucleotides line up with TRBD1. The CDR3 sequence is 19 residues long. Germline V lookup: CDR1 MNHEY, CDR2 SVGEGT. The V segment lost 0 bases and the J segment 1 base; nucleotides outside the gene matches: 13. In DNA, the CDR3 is TGTGCCAGCAGTTACTCGTGGACAGGGGTCCCCAAAGCTTCCTACGAGCAGTACTTC. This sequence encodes CASSYSWTGVPKASYEQYF.

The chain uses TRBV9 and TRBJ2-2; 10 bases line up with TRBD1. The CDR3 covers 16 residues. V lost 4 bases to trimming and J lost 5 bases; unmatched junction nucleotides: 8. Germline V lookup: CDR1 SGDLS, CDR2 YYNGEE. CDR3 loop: CASSPRGDRGTGELFF. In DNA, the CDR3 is TGTGCCAGCAGCCCAAGGGGGGACAGGGGAACCGGGGAGCTGTTTTTT.

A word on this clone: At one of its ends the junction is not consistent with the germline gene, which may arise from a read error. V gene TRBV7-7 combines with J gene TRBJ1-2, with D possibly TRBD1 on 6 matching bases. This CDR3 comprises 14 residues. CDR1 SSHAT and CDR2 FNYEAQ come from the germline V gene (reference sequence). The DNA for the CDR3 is TGTGCTAGCAGCCCCTACAGGGCCGGCTATGGCTACACCTTC. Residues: CASSPYRAGYGYTF.

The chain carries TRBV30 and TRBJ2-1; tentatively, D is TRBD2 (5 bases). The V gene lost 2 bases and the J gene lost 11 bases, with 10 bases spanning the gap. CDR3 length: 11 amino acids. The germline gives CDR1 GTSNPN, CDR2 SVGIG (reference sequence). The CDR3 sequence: CAWSQAEKQFF. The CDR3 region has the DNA TGTGCCTGGAGTCAAGCGGAGAAGCAGTTCTTC. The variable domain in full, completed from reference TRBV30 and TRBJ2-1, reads SQTIHQWPATLVQPVGSPLSLECTVEGTSNPNLYWYRQAAGRGLQLLFYSVGIGQISSEVPQNLSASRPQDRQFILSSKKLLLSDSGFYLCAWSQAEKQFFGPGTRLTVL.

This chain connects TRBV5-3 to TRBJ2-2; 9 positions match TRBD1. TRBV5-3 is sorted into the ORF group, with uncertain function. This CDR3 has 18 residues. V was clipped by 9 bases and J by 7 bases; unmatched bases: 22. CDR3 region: CATDGTGCSRLDNGELFF. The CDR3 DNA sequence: TGTGCCACAGATGGGACAGGGTGTTCTAGGTTGGATAACGGGGAGCTGTTTTTT.

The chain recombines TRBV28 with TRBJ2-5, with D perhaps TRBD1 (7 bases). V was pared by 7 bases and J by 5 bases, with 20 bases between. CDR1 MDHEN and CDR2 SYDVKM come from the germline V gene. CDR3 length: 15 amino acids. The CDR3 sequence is CASTHSGAGGETQYF. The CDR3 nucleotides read TGTGCCAGCACCCATTCCGGGGCAGGGGGGGAGACCCAGTACTTC.

CDR3 region: CASSLIDRETQYF. CDR3 nucleotides: TGCGCCAGCAGCTTGATCGACAGAGAGACCCAGTACTTC. The chain has TRBV5-1 and TRBJ2-5; a possible D gene is TRBD1 (5 bases). Trimming cost V 1 base and J 4 bases, with 8 bases left between them. CDR3 length: 13 amino acids. In germline, CDR1 is SGHRS, CDR2 YFSETQ. Filled out from reference TRBV5-1 and TRBJ2-5, the complete variable domain reads KAGVTQTPRYLIKTRGQQVTLSCSPISGHRSVSWYQQTPGQGLQFLFEYFSETQRNKGNFPGRFSGRQFSNSRSEMNVSTLELGDSALYLCASSLIDRETQYFGPGTRLLVL.

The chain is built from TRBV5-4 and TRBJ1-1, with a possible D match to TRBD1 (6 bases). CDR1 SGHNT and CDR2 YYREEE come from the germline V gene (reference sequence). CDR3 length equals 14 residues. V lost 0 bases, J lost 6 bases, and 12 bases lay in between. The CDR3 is CASSLAGGRAEAFF. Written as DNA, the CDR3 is TGTGCCAGCAGCTTGGCCGGGGGGCGAGCTGAAGCTTTCTTT. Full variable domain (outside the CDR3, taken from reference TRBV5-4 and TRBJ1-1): ETGVTQSPTHLIKTRGQQVTLRCSSQSGHNTVSWYQQALGQGPQFIFQYYREEENGRGNFPPRFSGLQFPNYSSELNVNALELDDSALYLCASSLAGGRAEAFFGQGTRLTVV.

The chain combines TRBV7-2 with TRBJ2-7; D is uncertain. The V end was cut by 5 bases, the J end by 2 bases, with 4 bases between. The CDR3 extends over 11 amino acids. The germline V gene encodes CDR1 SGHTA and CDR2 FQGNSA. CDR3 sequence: CASSATYEQYF. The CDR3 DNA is TGTGCCAGCAGCGCGACCTACGAGCAGTACTTC. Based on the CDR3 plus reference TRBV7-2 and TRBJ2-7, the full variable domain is GAGVSQSPSNKVTEKGKDVELRCDPISGHTALYWYRQSLGQGLEFLIYFQGNSAPDKSGLPSDRFSAERTGGSVSTLTIQRTQQEDSAVYLCASSATYEQYFGPGTRLTVT.

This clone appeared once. The CDR3 DNA reads TGTGCCAGCAGCTTAGGCGGGACTAACACAGATACGCAGTATTTT. Translated: CASSLGGTNTDTQYF. The rearrangement joins TRBV7-6 to TRBJ2-3; 7 bases fit TRBD2. CDR1 is SGHVS, CDR2 FNYEAQ, per germline. The V gene end was trimmed by 1 base and the J gene end by 2 bases; junction bases not matched to a gene: 3. CDR3 size: 15 residues.

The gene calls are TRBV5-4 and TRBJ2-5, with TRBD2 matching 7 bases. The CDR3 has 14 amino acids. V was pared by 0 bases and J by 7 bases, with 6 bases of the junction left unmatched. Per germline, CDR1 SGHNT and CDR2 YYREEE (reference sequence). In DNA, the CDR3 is TGTGCCAGCAGCTTGGAGGCAGGCGGGGGGACCCAGTACTTC. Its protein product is CASSLEAGGGTQYF.

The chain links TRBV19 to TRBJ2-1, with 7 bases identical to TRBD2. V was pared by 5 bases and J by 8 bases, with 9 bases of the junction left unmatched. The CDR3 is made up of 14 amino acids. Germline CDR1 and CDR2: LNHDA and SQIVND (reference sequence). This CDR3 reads CASSLGGSIDEQFF. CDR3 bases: TGTGCCAGTAGTTTAGGCGGGAGTATCGATGAGCAGTTCTTC.

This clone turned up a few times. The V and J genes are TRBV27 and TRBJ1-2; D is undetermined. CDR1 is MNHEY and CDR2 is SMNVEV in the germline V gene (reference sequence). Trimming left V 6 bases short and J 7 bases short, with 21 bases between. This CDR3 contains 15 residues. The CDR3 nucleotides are TGTGCCAGCAGCCCTATTAACGGGGTGGGCATTGGCTACACCTTC. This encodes CASSPINGVGIGYTF.

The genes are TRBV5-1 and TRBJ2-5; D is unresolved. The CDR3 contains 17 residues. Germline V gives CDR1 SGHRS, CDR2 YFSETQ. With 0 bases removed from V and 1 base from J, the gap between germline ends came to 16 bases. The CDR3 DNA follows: TGCGCCAGCAGCTTGGAGAGATCGTCCGTGCGCCAAGAGACCCAGTACTTC. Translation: CASSLERSSVRQETQYF.

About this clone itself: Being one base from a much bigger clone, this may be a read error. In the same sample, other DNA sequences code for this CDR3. In DNA, the CDR3 is TGTGCCAGCAGCGTAGGCGGGGACACTGAAGCTTTCTTT. Translating it yields CASSVGGDTEAFF. The V and J genes are TRBV9 and TRBJ1-1; no clear D gene. This CDR3 is 13 amino acids long. The V end was cut by 0 bases, the J end by 3 bases, with 6 bases between. The V gene's germline CDR1 is SGDLS and CDR2 YYNGEE.

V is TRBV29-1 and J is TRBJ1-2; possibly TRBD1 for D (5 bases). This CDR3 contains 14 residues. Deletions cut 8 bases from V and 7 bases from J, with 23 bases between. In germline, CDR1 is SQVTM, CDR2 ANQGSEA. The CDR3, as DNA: TGCAGCCCGCGTTTAGTAGGGGAAAGATTTGGCTACACCTTC. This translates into CSPRLVGERFGYTF.

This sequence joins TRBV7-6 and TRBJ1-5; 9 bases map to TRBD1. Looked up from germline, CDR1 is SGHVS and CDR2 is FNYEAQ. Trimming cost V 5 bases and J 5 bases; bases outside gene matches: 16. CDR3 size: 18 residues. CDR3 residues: CASSPSPGQGRGYQPQHF. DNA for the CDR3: TGTGCCAGCAGCCCCTCTCCGGGACAGGGAAGGGGATATCAGCCCCAGCATTTT.

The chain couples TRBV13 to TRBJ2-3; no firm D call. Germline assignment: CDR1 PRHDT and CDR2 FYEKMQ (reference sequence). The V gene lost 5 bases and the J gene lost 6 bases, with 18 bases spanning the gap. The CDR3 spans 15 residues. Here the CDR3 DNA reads TGTGCCAGCAGCCCTCTAGGTCTATCATCGGATACGCAGTATTTT. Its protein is CASSPLGLSSDTQYF.